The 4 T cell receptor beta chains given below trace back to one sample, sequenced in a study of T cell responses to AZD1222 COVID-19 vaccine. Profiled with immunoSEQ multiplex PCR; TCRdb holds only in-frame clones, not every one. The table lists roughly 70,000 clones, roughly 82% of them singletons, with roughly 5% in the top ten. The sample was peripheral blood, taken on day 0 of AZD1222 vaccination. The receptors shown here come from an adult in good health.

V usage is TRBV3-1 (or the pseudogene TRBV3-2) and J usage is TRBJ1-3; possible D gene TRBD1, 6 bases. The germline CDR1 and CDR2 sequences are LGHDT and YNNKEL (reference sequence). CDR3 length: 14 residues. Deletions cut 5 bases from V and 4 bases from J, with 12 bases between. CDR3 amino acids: CASSSRGAGNTIYF. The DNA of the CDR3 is TGTGCCAGCAGCTCCCGGGGGGCCGGAAACACCATATATTTT.

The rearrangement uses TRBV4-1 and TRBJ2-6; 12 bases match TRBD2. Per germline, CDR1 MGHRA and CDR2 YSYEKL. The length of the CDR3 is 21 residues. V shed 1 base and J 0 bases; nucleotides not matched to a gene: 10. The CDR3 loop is CASSQVPLTSGGISGANVLTF. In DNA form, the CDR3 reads TGCGCCAGCAGCCAAGTCCCATTGACTAGCGGGGGCATCTCTGGGGCCAACGTCCTGACTTTC.

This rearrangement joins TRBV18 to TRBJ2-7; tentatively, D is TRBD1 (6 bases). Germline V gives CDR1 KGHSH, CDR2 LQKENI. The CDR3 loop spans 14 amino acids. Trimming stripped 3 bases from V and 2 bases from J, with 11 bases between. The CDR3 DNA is TGTGCCAGCTCACCGAAACAGGGTGCCTACGAGCAGTACTTC. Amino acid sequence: CASSPKQGAYEQYF.

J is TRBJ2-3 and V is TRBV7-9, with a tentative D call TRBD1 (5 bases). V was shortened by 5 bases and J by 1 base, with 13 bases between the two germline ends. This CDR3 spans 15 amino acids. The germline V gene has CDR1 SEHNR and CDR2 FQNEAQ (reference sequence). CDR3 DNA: TGTGCCAGCAGCGTCCGACAGACTCGCACAGATACGCAGTATTTT. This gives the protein CASSVRQTRTDTQYF.